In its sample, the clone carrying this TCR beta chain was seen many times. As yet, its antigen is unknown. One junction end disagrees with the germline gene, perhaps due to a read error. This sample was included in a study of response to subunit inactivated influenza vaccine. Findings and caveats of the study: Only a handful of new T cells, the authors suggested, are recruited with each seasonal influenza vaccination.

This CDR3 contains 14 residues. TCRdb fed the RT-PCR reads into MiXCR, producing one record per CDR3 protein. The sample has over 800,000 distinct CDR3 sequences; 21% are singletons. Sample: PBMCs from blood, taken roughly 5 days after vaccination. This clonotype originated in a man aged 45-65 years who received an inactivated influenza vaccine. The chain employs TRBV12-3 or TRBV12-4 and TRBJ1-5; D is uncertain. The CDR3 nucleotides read TGTGCCAGCAGTTTCGGGAGGAGCAGTCAGCCCCAGCATTTT. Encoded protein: CASSFGRSSQPQHF.